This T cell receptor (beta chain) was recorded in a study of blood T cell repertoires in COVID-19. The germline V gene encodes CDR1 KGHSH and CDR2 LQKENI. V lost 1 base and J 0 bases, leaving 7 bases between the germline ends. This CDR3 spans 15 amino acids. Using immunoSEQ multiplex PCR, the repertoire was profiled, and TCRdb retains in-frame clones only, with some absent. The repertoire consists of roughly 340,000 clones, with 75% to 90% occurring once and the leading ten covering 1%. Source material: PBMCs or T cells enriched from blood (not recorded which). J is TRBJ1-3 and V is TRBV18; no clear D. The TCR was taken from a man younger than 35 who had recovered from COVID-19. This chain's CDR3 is CASSPQTLSGNTIYF. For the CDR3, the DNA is TGTGCCAGCTCACCACAGACTCTCTCTGGAAACACCATATATTTT.